This T cell receptor beta chain stems from a study of blood T cell repertoires in COVID-19. Whole-study context: Sites in the United States, Italy and Spain provided acute and convalescent COVID-19 samples. Sources were T cells, B-cell-depleted T cells, or PBMCs; the material itself was cDNA or gDNA.

The length of the CDR3 is 15 residues. J was trimmed by 5 bases and V by 1 base; bases with no gene match: 4. From germline, CDR1 is LGHNA and CDR2 YNFKEQ. Per the original methods: The assay estimated nucleated cells by amplifying reference gene primers. Sequencing was performed with immunoSEQ multiplex PCR; in TCRdb, only in-frame clones are kept and a portion is missing. V and J calls and clone size follow that table, whereas D and trimming were derived from the DNA. The table has some 28,000 clones, nearly 90% seen once. Sequencing was carried out using peripheral blood. This receptor was obtained from a human donor in a cohort sampled during active COVID-19. The rearrangement uses TRBV4-2 and TRBJ2-3; TRBD1 matches at 9 bases. The CDR3 region has the DNA TGTGCCAGCAGCCAAGGACAGGGGGATAAAGATACGCAGTATTTT. Its protein product is CASSQGQGDKDTQYF.